This record concerns one T cell receptor beta chain sequence. What it binds is not known. The junction departs from the called germline gene at one end, perhaps through a read error. This entry comes from a study of blood T cells in healthy people across ages. Together with a sample-barcoded 5' primer, a J-beta primer mix was included in a second PCR lasting roughly 6 to 12 cycles. Individual samples furnished no less than 3 million CDR3-containing paired-end reads apiece. MiXCR was run by TCRdb on the 5' RACE reads, yielding one entry per CDR3 protein. The sample lists about 810,000 distinct CDR3 sequences; 35% to 40% were seen once. Germline V gene sequence: CDR1 SEHNR, CDR2 FQNEAQ (reference sequence). This CDR3 is built from 15 residues. Broader study findings: Investigators viewed diversity estimates from one million T cells as underestimates, the study reported. Greater diversity and more naive CD4+ cells were seen in long-lived donors than in aged donors. Strong correlation existed between TCR beta diversity and naive T cell percentage.

Sequenced: blood. This TCR was recovered from a man younger than 35 in good health. The chain carries TRBV7-9 and TRBJ1-6, with D perhaps matching TRBD1 (6 bases). CDR3: CASSLPGTRNLPLHF. In DNA, the CDR3 is TGTGCCAGCAGCTTACCCGGGACAAGAAATTTACCCCTCCACTTT.